This T cell receptor (beta chain) was captured in a study of blood T cell repertoires in COVID-19. Overall study context: From the United States, Italy and Spain came samples of acute and convalescent COVID-19. T cells, B-cell-depleted T cells, or PBMCs supplied cDNA or gDNA.

Germline V lookup: CDR1 MNHEY, CDR2 SVGEGT. This CDR3 is 17 amino acids long. Trimming removed 2 bases from V and 2 bases from J, with 18 bases in between. Per the authors' pipeline: It was from reference gene primer amplification that nucleated cell counts were estimated. Measured with immunoSEQ multiplex PCR; TCRdb has only the in-frame clones, and not every one. Clone size and V and J calls were adopted from that table, with D and trimming inferred from the DNA. The top ten clones hold 0.75% to 0.8% of a sample with over 65,000 clones, around 90% of them seen once. This receptor was obtained from a woman aged 80 or over with acute or convalescent COVID-19. The chain combines TRBV6-2 or TRBV6-3 with TRBJ2-5, with a tentative D call TRBD1 (6 bases). Input material: peripheral blood. In DNA form, the CDR3 reads TGTGCCAGCAGTTACGGCCGGACAGTGGATGCACAAGAGACCCAGTACTTC. Translated, it gives CASSYGRTVDAQETQYF.